Listed below are T cell receptor beta chains from one sample, sequenced in a study of T-cell reconstitution after alpha-beta-depleted transplantation in children. TCRdb reprocessed the PCR reads with MiXCR, giving one entry per CDR3 protein. Among fewer than 700,000 distinct CDR3 sequences, roughly 13% were seen once, and the ten largest hold over 2%. Here the sequenced sample was PBMCs, mostly from graft donor cells, taken 360 days after TCRalphabeta/CD19-depleted stem cell transplant. The receptors were sampled from a male patient younger than 18 who had a stem cell transplant for acute myeloid leukemia, so the T cells may come from the graft donor. Each CDR3 is given without its conserved first and last residue. The size entry is marked missing in some rows and otherwise reads once, few, many or a size class.

TRBV4-3,-,TRBJ2-3,ASSQDGGGPDTQY
TRBV28,-,TRBJ2-2,ASSFKGHRGTGELF
TRBV6-1,many,TRBJ2-3,ASSSVGRDTQY
TRBV7-9,few,TRBJ2-1,ASSLYRGFSYNEQF
TRBV28,many,TRBJ1-3,ASSLMAGGRNTIY
TRBV12-3/TRBV12-4,-,TRBJ2-7,ASSPRTSGSSYEQY
TRBV29-1,few,TRBJ2-7,RRAGGGYGYEQY
TRBV5-1,-,TRBJ2-7,ARPRDSSYEQY
TRBV20-1,few,TRBJ1-1,SASRDRYRTEAF
TRBV4-3,many,TRBJ2-1,ASSQELDLKEQF
TRBV7-9,few,TRBJ2-5,ASSLEGTEETQY
TRBV4-2,-,TRBJ2-7,ASSPFLKGRAKIHEQY
TRBV29-1,-,TRBJ2-7,SAYSSGGWGSYEQY
TRBV28,many,TRBJ2-1,ASISRGQGLWSSYNEQF
TRBV18,-,TRBJ2-7,ASSPNPSSYEQY
TRBV5-6,-,TRBJ2-1,ASSRTRSSSYNEQF